A single sample is the source of the 17 T cell receptor beta chains below, sequenced in a study of PD-L1 blockade in urothelial cancer. Profiled with immunoSEQ multiplex PCR; TCRdb holds only in-frame clones, not every one. The table shows 75,000 to 90,000 clones, with 82% occurring only once. The sequencing used PBMCs, collected around atezolizumab (anti-PD-L1) treatment. These receptors were obtained from a man in his 70s with urothelial cancer.

This chain connects TRBV5-1 to TRBJ2-7; 8 bases are shared with TRBD1. J was trimmed by 5 bases and V by 0 bases; bases with no gene match: 1. Germline lookup yields CDR1 SGHRS and CDR2 YFSETQ. CDR3 length: 13 residues. The DNA of the CDR3 is TGCGCCAGCAGCTTGGAACAGGGGGACGAGCAGTACTTC. This codes for CASSLEQGDEQYF.

The chain couples TRBV19 to TRBJ1-1, with D possibly matching TRBD1 (5 bases). The CDR3 is 12 residues long. Between the trimmed V and J ends, which lost 6 bases and 6 bases, there was a span of 11 bases. Germline V gene sequence: CDR1 LNHDA, CDR2 SQIVND (reference sequence). The CDR3 nucleotides are TGTGCCAGTAGATGGAGGGACGCTGAAGCTTTCTTT. Translation gives CASRWRDAEAFF.

The rearrangement uses TRBV7-2 and TRBJ2-5; D unresolved. Between the trimmed V and J ends, which lost 3 bases and 2 bases, there was a span of 7 bases. The CDR3 covers 13 residues. CDR1 is SGHTA, CDR2 FQGNSA, per germline. The CDR3 reads CASSFGTQETQYF. Here the CDR3 DNA reads TGTGCCAGCAGCTTCGGTACTCAAGAGACCCAGTACTTC. Together with reference TRBV7-2 and TRBJ2-5, the CDR3 gives the full variable domain: GAGVSQSPSNKVTEKGKDVELRCDPISGHTALYWYRQSLGQGLEFLIYFQGNSAPDKSGLPSDRFSAERTGGSVSTLTIQRTQQEDSAVYLCASSFGTQETQYFGPGTRLLVL.

This clone was seen a single time. V is TRBV7-7 and J is TRBJ2-7, with 11 bases fitting TRBD1. The CDR3 length is 14 residues. In germline, CDR1 is SSHAT, CDR2 FNYEAQ (reference sequence). V lost 5 bases to trimming and J lost 5 bases; unmatched junction nucleotides: 5. The CDR3 sequence: CASSLGQGDHEQYF. DNA of the CDR3: TGTGCCAGCAGCCTGGGACAGGGGGACCACGAGCAGTACTTC.

V gene TRBV2 combines with J gene TRBJ2-2; perhaps TRBD2 as D (7 bases). Per the germline V gene, CDR1 is SNHLY and CDR2 is FYNNEI. V gave up 3 bases and J gave up 4 bases, with 24 bases separating them. CDR3 length equals 19 residues. CDR3 sequence (DNA): TGTGCCAGCAGTGATGGCAGGGGATGGGGGGGAAGGGGCACCGGGGAGCTGTTTTTT. It translates to CASSDGRGWGGRGTGELFF.

The table lists this clone with a count of one. The gene calls are TRBV4-3 and TRBJ2-1; 7 nucleotides match TRBD2. The CDR3 runs 16 residues. CDR1 is LGHNA, CDR2 YSLEER, per germline. The J segment lost 4 bases and the V segment lost 4 bases, leaving 10 bases of the junction unmatched. The chain's CDR3 is CASSPRASGLYNEQFF. The CDR3 DNA reads as TGCGCCAGCAGCCCTCGGGCTAGCGGCCTATACAATGAGCAGTTCTTC.

The V call is TRBV19, the J call TRBJ2-3; TRBD1 agrees at 11 bases. CDR1 is LNHDA, CDR2 SQIVND, per germline (reference sequence). This CDR3 region has 14 residues. After removal of 6 bases from V and 4 bases from J, the junction contained 3 bases not matched to a gene. The CDR3 nucleotides are TGTGCCAGTAGGGACAGGGGGCGGGCAGATACGCAGTATTTT. Protein product: CASRDRGRADTQYF.

The genes are TRBV7-9 and TRBJ2-2; TRBD2 matches 13 bases. J gave up 7 bases and V 10 bases, and 6 bases lay outside the gene matches. Germline CDR1 is SEHNR and CDR2 is FQNEAQ (reference sequence). CDR3 length: 14 amino acids. CDR3: CAIGLAGDIGELFF. Here the CDR3 DNA reads TGTGCCATAGGACTAGCGGGGGATATCGGGGAGCTGTTTTTT. The variable domain in full, with the rest retrieved from reference TRBV7-9 and TRBJ2-2, is DTGVSQNPRHKITKRGQNVTFRCDPISEHNRLYWYRQTLGQGPEFLTYFQNEAQLEKSRLLSDRFSAERPKGSFSTLEIQRTEQGDSAMYLCAIGLAGDIGELFFGEGSRLTVL.

The chain is built from TRBV7-3 and TRBJ1-6, with D possibly TRBD1 on 6 matching bases. Germline values: CDR1 SGHTA, CDR2 FQGTGA. The CDR3 extends over 14 amino acids. The germline V and J ends were trimmed by 2 bases and 13 bases, with 15 bases remaining between them. CDR3 sequence (DNA): TGTGCCAGCAGCTTAGGGGGCGCGGGTAATCCCCTCCACTTT. Amino acid sequence: CASSLGGAGNPLHF.

V is TRBV30 and J is TRBJ1-1; 7 positions match TRBD1. Germline V gene data show CDR1 as GTSNPN and CDR2 as SVGIG (reference sequence). With V trimmed by 1 base and J by 4 bases, 6 bases remained unmatched. CDR3 length: 14 amino acids. CDR3 sequence (DNA): TGTGCCTGGAGTGGCGACAGGGACGGCACTGAAGCTTTCTTT. Its translation is CAWSGDRDGTEAFF. The variable domain in full, completed from reference TRBV30 and TRBJ1-1, reads SQTIHQWPATLVQPVGSPLSLECTVEGTSNPNLYWYRQAAGRGLQLLFYSVGIGQISSEVPQNLSASRPQDRQFILSSKKLLLSDSGFYLCAWSGDRDGTEAFFGQGTRLTVV.

The genes are TRBV4-2 and TRBJ1-2, with 7 bases matching TRBD1. V lost 8 bases and J lost 7; bases outside the gene matches: 16. The germline V gene has CDR1 LGHNA and CDR2 YNFKEQ. CDR3 length: 15 residues. CDR3 sequence: CASCRPGTERSGYTF. The DNA of the CDR3 is TGTGCCAGCTGCCGTCCCGGGACAGAAAGGTCTGGCTACACCTTC.

J is TRBJ2-7 and V is TRBV5-4; D is perhaps TRBD1 (7 bases). Germline V gene data show CDR1 as SGHNT and CDR2 as YYREEE (reference sequence). V gave up 4 bases and J gave up 2 bases, with 10 bases separating them. This CDR3 is built from 13 residues. The CDR3 loop is CASSGGTAYEQYF. CDR3 DNA: TGTGCCAGCAGCGGAGGGACAGCCTACGAGCAGTACTTC.

The V and J genes are TRBV19 and TRBJ2-4; 10 nucleotides match TRBD2. CDR1 and CDR2 (germline): LNHDA, SQIVND (reference sequence). V trimming: 0 bases; J trimming: 8 bases; junction bases outside the gene matches: 10. CDR3 length: 17 amino acids. CDR3 nucleotide sequence: TGTGCCAGTAGTATAGACCCCCCGGGACTAGCGTGGGACATTCAGTACTTC. Protein product: CASSIDPPGLAWDIQYF.

This chain joins TRBV7-6 and TRBJ1-5, with D possibly TRBD1 on 6 matching bases. The germline gives CDR1 SGHVS, CDR2 FNYEAQ. Deletions cut 2 bases from V and 0 bases from J, with 20 bases between. The CDR3 length is 19 residues. The DNA of the CDR3 is TGTGCCAGCAGCTTAATGGATCCGGGGACACCTTATAGCAATCAGCCCCAGCATTTT. Amino acid sequence: CASSLMDPGTPYSNQPQHF.

This sequence joins TRBV5-8 and TRBJ1-4; unclear D gene. This CDR3 region has 15 residues. From germline, CDR1 is SGHTS and CDR2 YDEGEE. Trimming removed 4 bases at V and 4 bases at J, with 14 bases between. CDR3 residues: CASSPTGRLNEKLFF. The DNA of the CDR3 is TGTGCCAGCAGCCCGACGGGGAGGCTTAATGAAAAACTGTTTTTT.

As concerns this clone: This sample also contains other DNA sequences that code for the same CDR3. This sequence joins TRBV6-1 and TRBJ2-7; a possible D gene is TRBD1 (5 bases). The CDR3 runs 15 residues. CDR1 and CDR2 from the germline V gene are MNHNS and SASEGT. V was pared by 5 bases and J by 6 bases, with 20 bases between. CDR3 nucleotides: TGTGCCAGCAGTCAAAGTACAGGTCCGAAGGGCGAGCAGTACTTC. Amino acids: CASSQSTGPKGEQYF.

V usage is TRBV19 and J usage is TRBJ1-5; no definite D call. Germline V gene sequence: CDR1 LNHDA, CDR2 SQIVND (reference sequence). Trimming took 5 bases from V and 4 from J, leaving 9 bases between them. This CDR3 has 13 amino acids. The CDR3 loop is CASSRTANQPQHF. CDR3 DNA: TGTGCCAGTAGTCGAACAGCAAATCAGCCCCAGCATTTT.